Listed here are 16 T cell receptor beta chains from one sample, sequenced in a study of cytotoxic CD8 clonotypes in ibrutinib-treated CLL. Clones were sequenced by immunoSEQ multiplex PCR, and TCRdb holds only the in-frame ones, with some missing. The table lists 200,000 to 250,000 clones, approximately 79% of them singletons. The material was PBMCs, obtained after 12 months of ibrutinib treatment. Receptors originate from a human donor with chronic lymphocytic leukemia.

The V call is TRBV21-1, the J call TRBJ1-1. TRBV21-1 is termed a pseudogene. The CDR3 sequence is 19 residues long. CDR3 in amino acids: CASSKDGVRAASLNTEAFF. CDR3 DNA sequence: TGTGCCAGCAGCAAAGACGGCGTTCGGGCAGCCTCTTTGAACACTGAAGCTTTCTTT.

This clone was observed a few times. The V and J genes are TRBV6-1 and TRBJ2-1; no reliable D call. The length of the CDR3 is 12 residues. Trimming pared 4 bases from V and 4 bases from J, leaving 5 bases between. The V gene's germline CDR1 is MNHNS and CDR2 SASEGT. CDR3 sequence: CASSAHYNEQFF. CDR3 nucleotides: TGTGCCAGCAGTGCCCATTACAATGAGCAGTTCTTC.

The CDR3 is CASSITRRSTLNNTALRVVQYF. The CDR3 DNA reads TGTGCCAGTAGTATTACCCGCCGGAGTACATTAAACAACACAGCGCTACGAGTCGTGCAGTACTTC. This chain joins TRBV19 and TRBJ2-7; D not resolved. The germline gives CDR1 LNHDA, CDR2 SQIVND (reference sequence). Trimming took off 3 bases at V and 9 bases at J, with 42 bases between the two ends. The CDR3 sequence is 22 residues long.

J is TRBJ1-2 and V is TRBV27; tentatively, D is TRBD1 (5 bases). The ends were cut back, 5 bases at V and 0 bases at J, with 16 bases in the middle. CDR1 and CDR2 (germline): MNHEY, SMNVEV (reference sequence). CDR3 length equals 16 residues. CDR3 DNA sequence: TGTGCCAGCAGTCTCAGGGAGAGAGGGTCTAACTATGGCTACACCTTC. It codes for CASSLRERGSNYGYTF.

The chain combines TRBV30 with TRBJ1-5; D is unclear. The CDR3 totals 15 residues. In germline, CDR1 is GTSNPN, CDR2 SVGIG (reference sequence). V shed 0 bases and J shed 4 bases, with 13 bases lying between them. CDR3 nucleotides: TGTGCCTGGAGTGTGGTGTTAGGAGCTAATCAGCCCCAGCATTTT. Residues: CAWSVVLGANQPQHF.

The rearrangement uses TRBV7-9 and TRBJ1-2; D unclear. V dropped 4 bases and J dropped 0 bases, with 3 bases sitting between them. The CDR3 extends over 12 amino acids. Germline V gene lookup returns CDR1 SEHNR and CDR2 FQNEAQ (reference sequence). The CDR3 sequence: CASSSTNYGYTF. Written as DNA, the CDR3 is TGTGCCAGCAGCTCAACTAACTATGGCTACACCTTC.

This sequence joins TRBV11-2 and TRBJ2-7; D is possibly TRBD1 (6 bases). Germline lookup yields CDR1 SGHAT and CDR2 FQNNGV. V dropped 7 bases and J dropped 7 bases, with 26 bases sitting between them. CDR3 length equals 16 residues. CDR3: CASKQAGAGSVGEQYF. CDR3 nucleotides: TGTGCCAGCAAACAAGCAGGGGCAGGCTCTGTAGGAGAGCAGTACTTC.

The chain combines TRBV4-1 with TRBJ1-2; no clear D. CDR1 is MGHRA and CDR2 is YSYEKL in the germline V gene. Trimming stripped 6 bases from V and 4 bases from J, with 6 bases between. The CDR3 is 11 residues long. DNA for the CDR3: TGCGCCAGCAGTACGACCTATGGCTACACCTTC. Amino acids: CASSTTYGYTF.

The chain employs TRBV6-4 and TRBJ1-5, with a weak D call TRBD1 (5 bases). V gave up 4 bases and J gave up 6 bases, with 10 bases separating them. CDR1 and CDR2 (germline): MRHNA, SNTAGT. The CDR3 contains 13 residues. CDR3: CASSGGVGQPQHF. CDR3 coding DNA: TGTGCCAGCAGTGGGGGGGTCGGTCAGCCCCAGCATTTT.

The J gene is TRBJ2-7, the V gene TRBV19, with D unresolved. CDR1 and CDR2 (germline): LNHDA, SQIVND (reference sequence). The length of the CDR3 is 13 residues. Trimming shortened V by 3 bases and J by 6 bases, and 12 bases separated the two germline ends. Here the CDR3 reads CASSIPGFGEQYF. In nucleotides, the CDR3 is TGTGCCAGTAGTATCCCGGGTTTTGGCGAGCAGTACTTC.

This chain uses TRBV27 with TRBJ1-1, with D possibly TRBD1 on 5 matching bases. The V gene's germline CDR1 is MNHEY and CDR2 SMNVEV (reference sequence). The CDR3 loop spans 15 amino acids. V shed 2 bases and J shed 1 base, with 11 bases lying between them. The CDR3 protein is CASSLIPDRNTEAFF. CDR3 sequence (DNA): TGTGCCAGCAGTTTAATCCCCGACAGGAACACTGAAGCTTTCTTT.

The table lists this clone with a count of one. V usage is TRBV10-3 and J usage is TRBJ2-1, with 9 bases that match TRBD2. The J segment lost 3 bases and the V segment lost 6 bases, leaving 6 bases of the junction unmatched. The germline gives CDR1 ENHRY, CDR2 SYGVKD. This CDR3 is built from 15 residues. The CDR3 DNA follows: TGTGCCATCAGCCAAGGGACTAGCAACTACAATGAGCAGTTCTTC. Its translation is CAISQGTSNYNEQFF.

The sample holds one count of this clone. In DNA form, the CDR3 reads TGTGCCAGCAGCTTATTCGGCGGGAATCAAGAGACCCAGTACTTC. It yields the protein CASSLFGGNQETQYF. This chain links TRBV11-1 with TRBJ2-5; D perhaps matches TRBD2 (6 bases). The CDR3 is 15 residues long. V gave up 2 bases and J gave up 2 bases, with 12 bases separating them. CDR1 and CDR2 (germline): SGHAT, FQDESV (reference sequence).

In DNA form, the CDR3 reads TGTGCCAGCAGCCGCGACCGAGGGGAGCAGTACTTC. This gives the protein CASSRDRGEQYF. The V call is TRBV7-8, the J call TRBJ2-7, with D maybe TRBD2 (5 bases). Trimming left V 5 bases short and J 7 bases short, with 12 bases between. Germline CDR1 is SGHVS and CDR2 is FQNEAQ. The CDR3 consists of 12 residues. Combining the CDR3 with reference TRBV7-8 and TRBJ2-7 gives the whole variable domain GAGVSQSPRYKVAKRGQDVALRCDPISGHVSLFWYQQALGQGPEFLTYFQNEAQLDKSGLPSDRFFAERPEGSVSTLKIQRTQQEDSAVYLCASSRDRGEQYFGPGTRLTVT.

This clone was seen only once. The chain is built from TRBV6-1 and TRBJ1-2; 7 bases are shared with TRBD1. The junction had 9 bases not matched to a gene; V was cut back by 7 bases and J by 4 bases. Looked up from germline, CDR1 is MNHNS and CDR2 is SASEGT. The CDR3 sequence is 14 residues long. CDR3 protein: CASTNDREAYGYTF. As DNA, the CDR3 is TGTGCCAGCACAAACGACAGGGAAGCCTATGGCTACACCTTC.

V usage is TRBV6-6 and J usage is TRBJ2-3; D is ambiguous. The germline V gene has CDR1 MNHNY and CDR2 SVGAGI (reference sequence). The CDR3 spans 14 residues. The ends were cut back, 2 bases at V and 2 bases at J, with 8 bases in the middle. The CDR3 loop reads CASSYGGYTDTQYF. For the CDR3, the DNA is TGTGCCAGCAGTTACGGTGGCTACACAGATACGCAGTATTTT.